Below are 19 T cell receptor beta chains sequenced from a single sample in a study of T cells after yellow fever vaccination. One entry per CDR3 protein, called by TCRdb with MiXCR from the 5' RACE reads. The sample contains under 700,000 distinct CDR3 sequences, about 15% of which appear only once. The sample consisted of PBMCs, taken 5 days after the first yellow fever vaccination. All receptors come from a young man who received the YFV17D yellow fever vaccine.

The V call is TRBV19, the J call TRBJ1-1; a possible D gene is TRBD1 (6 bases). V lost 8 bases and J lost 4, with 14 bases in between. The CDR3 covers 13 residues. The germline V gene encodes CDR1 LNHDA and CDR2 SQIVND (reference sequence). CDR3 in amino acids: CASFIGGGTEAFF. In nucleotides, the CDR3 is TGTGCCAGTTTCATTGGGGGCGGCACTGAAGCTTTCTTT.

On this clonotype itself: Germline is not matched at one junction end, which may reflect a read error. The chain recombines TRBV3-1 with TRBJ1-2; 7 bases match TRBD1. CDR3 length: 15 residues. Germline CDR1 LGHDT, CDR2 YNNKEL (reference sequence). CDR3 in DNA: TGTGCCAGCTGCCAAAAACTCCGGGACAGTTATGGCTACACCTTC. Translation: CASCQKLRDSYGYTF.

This clonotype appeared many times. V is TRBV12-3 or TRBV12-4 and J is TRBJ2-1, with D possibly matching TRBD1 (5 bases). Trimming removed 3 bases at V and 3 bases at J, with 12 bases between. CDR3 length: 15 residues. CDR3 DNA: TGTGCCAGCAGTTTCCGGCAGGGCAGCTACAATGAGCAGTTCTTC. Amino acids: CASSFRQGSYNEQFF.

This clonotype was observed many times. This chain joins TRBV7-2 and TRBJ2-5, with a weak D call TRBD2 (6 bases). The CDR3 totals 15 residues. V lost 0 bases and J lost 4, with 12 bases in between. CDR1 is SGHTA, CDR2 FQGNSA, per germline. The DNA for the CDR3 is TGTGCCAGCAGCTTAGCCGGGGGAGGTGGAGAGACCCAGTACTTC. Its translation is CASSLAGGGGETQYF.

The gene calls are TRBV21-1 and TRBJ2-1; the table names TRBD2, a call not compared with the DNA. TRBV21-1 is flagged as a pseudogene. The CDR3 extends over 14 amino acids. As DNA, the CDR3 is TGTGCCAGCAGCAAAAGGAGAGGGCCCAATGAGCAGTTCTTC. It translates to CASSKRRGPNEQFF.

The chain uses TRBV7-6 and TRBJ2-1; tentatively, D is TRBD2 (5 bases). The V end was cut by 6 bases, the J end by 4 bases, with 13 bases between. Per germline, CDR1 SGHVS and CDR2 FNYEAQ. The CDR3 totals 14 residues. DNA of the CDR3: TGTGCCAGCAGGCGAACGGAGGATTACAATGAGCAGTTCTTC. Translated: CASRRTEDYNEQFF. Complete variable domain (other parts from reference TRBV7-6 and TRBJ2-1): GAGVSQSPRYKVTKRGQDVALRCDPISGHVSLYWYRQALGQGPEFLTYFNYEAQQDKSGLPNDRFSAERPEGSISTLTIQRTEQRDSAMYRCASRRTEDYNEQFFGPGTRLTVL.

This clonotype was observed a handful of times. The chain employs TRBV4-3 and TRBJ2-3; perhaps D is TRBD1 or TRBD2 (7 bases each). CDR1 is LGHNA, CDR2 YSLEER, per germline. The CDR3 totals 17 residues. V was shortened by 3 bases and J by 7 bases, with 23 bases between the two germline ends. CDR3 loop: CASSQGGWDREFYTQYF. The DNA of the CDR3 is TGCGCCAGCAGCCAGGGGGGGTGGGACAGAGAGTTCTATACGCAGTATTTT.

The sample holds a few counts of this clonotype. A read error may account for a junction end that differs from germline. This chain joins TRBV11-2 and TRBJ1-2; 11 nucleotides align to TRBD1. The CDR3 has 18 residues. Germline V gene data show CDR1 as SGHAT and CDR2 as FQNNGV. DNA for the CDR3: TGTGCCAGCAGCCTAGATCAACGGACAGGGGGCAGGGCGAATGGCTACACCTTC. Encoded protein: CASSLDQRTGGRANGYTF.

The CDR3 region has the DNA TGTGCCAGCAGTGAAGATAGCGGCAGACCCTACGAGCAGTACTTC. Translation gives CASSEDSGRPYEQYF. V usage is TRBV25-1 and J usage is TRBJ2-7; tentative D call: TRBD2 (6 bases). The CDR3 has 15 amino acids. In germline, CDR1 is MGHDK, CDR2 SYGVNS. The ends were cut back, 2 bases at V and 2 bases at J, with 13 bases in the middle.

The genes are TRBV6-2 or TRBV6-3 and TRBJ2-1; 8 bases fit TRBD1. The CDR3 totals 16 residues. The V gene end was trimmed by 5 bases and the J gene end by 6 bases; junction bases not matched to a gene: 12. CDR1 and CDR2 from the germline V gene are MNHEY and SVGEGT. CDR3 amino acids: CASSQIDRGRSNEQFF. The CDR3 DNA reads as TGTGCCAGCAGTCAAATAGACAGGGGTCGGAGCAATGAGCAGTTCTTC.

This clonotype was detected only a few times. The chain links TRBV12-3 or TRBV12-4 to TRBJ2-3; the D gene is possibly TRBD2 (6 bases). V lost 9 bases, J lost 0 bases, and 10 bases lay in between. CDR3 length: 13 residues. CDR3 DNA: TGTGCCAGTACCCGGGGGAGCACAGATACGCAGTATTTT. Translation: CASTRGSTDTQYF.

The DNA of the CDR3 is TGTGCCAGCATCGAGCAGAGGGCCTACAATGAGCAGTTCTTC. Translation gives CASIEQRAYNEQFF. This rearrangement joins TRBV2 to TRBJ2-1, with D perhaps TRBD2 (5 bases). CDR1 is SNHLY and CDR2 is FYNNEI in the germline V gene. CDR3 length equals 14 residues. Trimming left V 7 bases short and J 2 bases short, with 12 bases between.

This clonotype was found a few times. The rearrangement links TRBV20-1 to TRBJ2-7; D may match TRBD1 or TRBD2 (7 bases each). The CDR3 extends over 14 amino acids. From germline, CDR1 is DFQATT and CDR2 SNEGSKA (reference sequence). The V end lost 1 base, the J end lost 4 bases, and 14 bases lay between the germline ends. The CDR3, as DNA: TGCAGTGCTAGAGTCAGGGGGAGGGAGTACGAGCAGTACTTC. This encodes CSARVRGREYEQYF.

This clonotype was picked up a small number of times. The chain combines TRBV7-6 with TRBJ2-1; 8 nucleotides line up with TRBD1. The CDR3 is made up of 17 amino acids. Germline V CDR1 and CDR2: SGHVS, FNYEAQ. The V and J ends lost 7 bases and 1 base, in that order; junction bases with no gene match: 12. CDR3 loop: CASNGQGSVLSYNEQFF. The CDR3 coding sequence is TGTGCCAGCAACGGACAGGGTTCCGTGTTGTCCTACAATGAGCAGTTCTTC.

The V and J genes are TRBV4-1 and TRBJ2-3; perhaps TRBD2 as D (5 bases). The germline V gene encodes CDR1 MGHRA and CDR2 YSYEKL. The CDR3 sequence is 17 residues long. The V end lost 2 bases, the J end lost 0 bases, and 15 bases lay between the germline ends. The DNA for the CDR3 is TGCGCCAGCAGCCAAATCGGACTCCCCAGTAGCACAGATACGCAGTATTTT. Protein product: CASSQIGLPSSTDTQYF.

This clonotype was observed at least ten times. The CDR3 sequence is CASSLETSGGALTDTQYF. In DNA form, the CDR3 reads TGTGCCAGCAGCTTGGAGACTAGCGGGGGGGCCTTGACAGATACGCAGTATTTT. The chain carries TRBV11-2 and TRBJ2-3; 14 bases are a match to TRBD2. CDR3 length: 18 residues. Germline V gene lookup returns CDR1 SGHAT and CDR2 FQNNGV. Trimming cost V 3 bases and J 3 bases; bases outside gene matches: 8.

Only a few counts were recorded for this clonotype. This chain joins TRBV12-3 or TRBV12-4 and TRBJ1-5, with no clear D. Trimming removed 6 bases at V and 8 bases at J, with 11 bases between. The CDR3 totals 12 residues. CDR3 protein: CASSLGREPQHF. CDR3 DNA: TGTGCCAGCAGCCTAGGGAGAGAGCCCCAGCATTTT.

This clonotype came up many times. V usage is TRBV14 and J usage is TRBJ2-1; D is perhaps TRBD1 (6 bases). Germline CDR1 SGHDN, CDR2 FVKESK. V dropped 0 bases and J dropped 2 bases, with 8 bases sitting between them. CDR3 length: 15 amino acids. The CDR3 here is CASSQEQGAYNEQFF. In DNA form, the CDR3 reads TGTGCCAGCAGCCAAGAACAGGGAGCCTACAATGAGCAGTTCTTC. Full variable domain (outside the CDR3, taken from reference TRBV14 and TRBJ2-1): EAGVTQFPSHSVIEKGQTVTLRCDPISGHDNLYWYRRVMGKEIKFLLHFVKESKQDESGMPNNRFLAERTGGTYSTLKVQPAELEDSGVYFCASSQEQGAYNEQFFGPGTRLTVL.

There are many counts of this clonotype. This chain links TRBV7-2 with TRBJ1-1, with D unclear. The CDR3 extends over 13 amino acids. The V end was cut by 3 bases, the J end by 6 bases, with 11 bases between. Germline lookup yields CDR1 SGHTA and CDR2 FQGNSA. The CDR3 sequence: CASSFRRESEAFF. For the CDR3, the DNA is TGTGCCAGCAGCTTTAGGAGGGAATCTGAAGCTTTCTTT.